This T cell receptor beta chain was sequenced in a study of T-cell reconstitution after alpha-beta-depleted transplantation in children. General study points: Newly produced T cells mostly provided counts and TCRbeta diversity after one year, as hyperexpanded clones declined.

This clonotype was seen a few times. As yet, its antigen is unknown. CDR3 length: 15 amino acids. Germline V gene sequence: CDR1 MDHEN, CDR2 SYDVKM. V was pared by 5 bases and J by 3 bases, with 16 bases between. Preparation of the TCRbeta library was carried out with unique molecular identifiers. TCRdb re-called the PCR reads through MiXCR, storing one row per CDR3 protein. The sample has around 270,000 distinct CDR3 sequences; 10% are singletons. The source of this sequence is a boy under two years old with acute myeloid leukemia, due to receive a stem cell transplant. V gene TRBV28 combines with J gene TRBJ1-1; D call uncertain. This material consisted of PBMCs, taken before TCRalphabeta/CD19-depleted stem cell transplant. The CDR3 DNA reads TGTGCCAGCAGTCCCTGGGCACGGTCCGACACTGAAGCTTTCTTT. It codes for CASSPWARSDTEAFF. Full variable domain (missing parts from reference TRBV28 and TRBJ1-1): DVKVTQSSRYLVKRTGEKVFLECVQDMDHENMFWYRQDPGLGLRLIYFSYDVKMKEKGDIPEGYSVSREKKERFSLILESASTNQTSMYLCASSPWARSDTEAFFGQGTRLTVV.